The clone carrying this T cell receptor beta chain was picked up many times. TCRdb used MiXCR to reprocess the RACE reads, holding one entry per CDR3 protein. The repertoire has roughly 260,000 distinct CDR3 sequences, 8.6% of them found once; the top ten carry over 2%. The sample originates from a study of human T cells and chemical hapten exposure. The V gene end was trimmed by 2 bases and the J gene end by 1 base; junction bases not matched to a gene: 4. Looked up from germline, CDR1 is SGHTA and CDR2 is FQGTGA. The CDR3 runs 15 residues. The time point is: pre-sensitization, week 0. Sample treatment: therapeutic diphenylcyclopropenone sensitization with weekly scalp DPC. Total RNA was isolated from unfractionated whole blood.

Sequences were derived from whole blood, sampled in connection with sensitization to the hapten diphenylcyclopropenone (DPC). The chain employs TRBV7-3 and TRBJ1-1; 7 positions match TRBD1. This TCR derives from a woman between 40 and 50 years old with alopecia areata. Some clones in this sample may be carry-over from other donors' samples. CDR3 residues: CASSLGGTANTEAFF. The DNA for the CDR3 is TGTGCCAGCAGCTTAGGTGGGACAGCGAACACTGAAGCTTTCTTT. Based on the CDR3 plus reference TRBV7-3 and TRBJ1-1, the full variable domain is GAGVSQTPSNKVTEKGKYVELRCDPISGHTALYWYRQSLGQGPEFLIYFQGTGAADDSGLPNDRFFAVRPEGSVSTLKIQRTERGDSAVYLCASSLGGTANTEAFFGQGTRLTVV.